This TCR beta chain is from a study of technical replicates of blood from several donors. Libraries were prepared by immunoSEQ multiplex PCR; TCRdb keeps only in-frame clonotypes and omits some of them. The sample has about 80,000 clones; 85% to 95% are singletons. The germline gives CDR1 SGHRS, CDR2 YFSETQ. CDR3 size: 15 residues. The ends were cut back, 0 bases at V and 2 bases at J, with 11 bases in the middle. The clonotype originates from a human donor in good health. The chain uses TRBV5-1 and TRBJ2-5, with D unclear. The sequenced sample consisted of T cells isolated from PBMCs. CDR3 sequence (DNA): TGCGCCAGCAGCTTGGGCGGAGCTACACAAGAGACCCAGTACTTC. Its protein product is CASSLGGATQETQYF.